These 2 T cell receptor beta chains came from one sample sequenced in a study of breast tumors, draining lymph nodes, adjacent tissues (TCRdb year 2016). Library construction relied on multiplex PCR. Sequenced using an Illumina HiSeq 2000. Starting from the raw public reads, TCRdb applied fastp trimming at Q25, assembled clones with MiXCR and retained in-frame beta chains. Rows with one shared CDR3 protein collapse into an entry with the most common genes and DNA. The sample table shows fewer than 90,000 distinct CDR3 sequences, and around 29% are seen once. Clones ranked in the top ten supply 8.1% of the sample. Lymph node samples were obtained from the axillary draining lymph nodes of breast cancer patients. The specimen sequenced was axillary lymph node tissue. The receptors stem from a female donor with breast cancer. Some clones in this sample may be carry-over from other donors' samples.

This clonotype was found many times. The rearrangement joins TRBV6-2 or TRBV6-3 to TRBJ1-5; D not resolved. V was trimmed by 8 bases and J by 0 bases, leaving 8 bases between them. Germline V gives CDR1 MNHEY, CDR2 SVGEGT. The CDR3 runs to 13 residues. The CDR3 protein is CASDFYSNQPQHF. The CDR3, as DNA: TGTGCCAGCGATTTTTATAGCAATCAGCCCCAGCATTTT.

Worth noting for this clonotype: One end of the junction does not line up with germline, which may come from a read error. The chain has TRBV19 and TRBJ1-1, with a possible D match to TRBD1 (5 bases). The CDR3 covers 13 residues. Germline V gene data show CDR1 as LNHDA and CDR2 as SQIVND (reference sequence). The CDR3: CACSMGPGTEAFF. CDR3 DNA: TGTGCCTGTAGTATGGGGCCGGGAACTGAAGCTTTCTTT.